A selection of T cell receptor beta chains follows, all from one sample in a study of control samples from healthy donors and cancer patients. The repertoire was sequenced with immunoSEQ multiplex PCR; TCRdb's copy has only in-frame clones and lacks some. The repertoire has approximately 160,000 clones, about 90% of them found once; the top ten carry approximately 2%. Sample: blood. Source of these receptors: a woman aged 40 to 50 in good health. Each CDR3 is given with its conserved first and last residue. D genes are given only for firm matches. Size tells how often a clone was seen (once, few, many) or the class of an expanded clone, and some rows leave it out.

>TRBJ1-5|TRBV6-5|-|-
TGTGCCAGCAGTTACTCCGGTACGAGCAATCAGCCCCAGCATTTT
CASSYSGTSNQPQHF
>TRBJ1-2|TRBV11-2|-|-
TGTGCCAGCAGCTCGTCACGGGAGGATGGCTACACCTTC
CASSSSREDGYTF
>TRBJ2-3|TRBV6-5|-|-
TGTGCCAGCAGTTACTCGGCAGGGGATACGCAGTATTTT
CASSYSAGDTQYF
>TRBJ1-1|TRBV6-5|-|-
TGTGCCAGCAGGGACAGGAACACTGAAGCTTTCTTT
CASRDRNTEAFF
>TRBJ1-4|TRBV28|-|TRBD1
TGTGCCAGCTTTGACAGGGGCGGGGGTAATGAAAAACTGTTTTTT
CASFDRGGGNEKLFF
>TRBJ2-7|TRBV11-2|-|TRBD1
TGTGCCAGCAGCTTAGGTTATCAGGGGGAAGACGAGCAGTACTTC
CASSLGYQGEDEQYF
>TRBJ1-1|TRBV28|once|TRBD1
TGTGCCAGACTAAAGGGGGCCACTGAAGCTTTCTTT
CARLKGATEAFF
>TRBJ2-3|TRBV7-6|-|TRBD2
TGTGCCAGCGCCAAACTAGCGGGGGGGGCTAGCACAGATACGCAGTATTTT
CASAKLAGGASTDTQYF
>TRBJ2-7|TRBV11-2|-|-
TGTGCCAGCAGCCCCCAAGGGGTCTACGAGCAGTACTTC
CASSPQGVYEQYF
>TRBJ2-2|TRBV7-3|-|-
TGTGCCAGCAGGAGAGAGGCTACGAACACCGGGGAGCTGTTTTTT
CASRREATNTGELFF
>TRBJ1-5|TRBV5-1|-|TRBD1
TGCGCCAGCAGCTCCACAGGGGGGGATCAGCCCCAGCATTTT
CASSSTGGDQPQHF
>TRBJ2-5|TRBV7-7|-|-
TGTGCCAGCAGCTTAGGGGCTGGGCAAGAGACCCAGTACTTC
CASSLGAGQETQYF
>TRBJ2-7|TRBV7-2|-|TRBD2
TGTGCCAGCAGCTTATCTTGGGGACTACCCCCGTTGGCCGAGCAGTACTTC
CASSLSWGLPPLAEQYF
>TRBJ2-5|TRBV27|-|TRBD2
TGTGCCAGCAGTCGGGCCCTTAGCGGGGGGGCGCAAGAGACCCAGTACTTC
CASSRALSGGAQETQYF
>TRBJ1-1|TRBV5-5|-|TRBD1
TGTGCCAGCAGCTTGAGGACAGGGTACATGAACACTGAAGCTTTCTTT
CASSLRTGYMNTEAFF
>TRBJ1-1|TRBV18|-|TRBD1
TGTGCCAGCTCAGTGCAGGGGGCGCAGAACACTGAAGCTTTCTTT
CASSVQGAQNTEAFF
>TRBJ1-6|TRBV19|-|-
TGTGCCAGTAGAAACAGGGATAATTCACCCCTCCACTTT
CASRNRDNSPLHF
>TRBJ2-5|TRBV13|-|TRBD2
TGTGCCAGCAGCCACTCCAGGGTAGGGGCGGGGGGCCCGTCCCCAGGGAAGACCCAGTACTTC
CASSHSRVGAGGPSPGKTQYF
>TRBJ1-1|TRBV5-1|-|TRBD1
TGCGCCAGCAGCTTAGGGACAGGGAGCATGAACACTGAAGCTTTCTTT
CASSLGTGSMNTEAFF
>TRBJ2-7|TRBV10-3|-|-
TGTGCCATCAGGGATGGGACCTACGAGCAGTACTTC
CAIRDGTYEQYF
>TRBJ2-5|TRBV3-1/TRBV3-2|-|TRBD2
TGTGCCAGCAGCCCCTCGCTAGCGGGGGGTACCTTCGGAGAGACCCAGTACTTC
CASSPSLAGGTFGETQYF
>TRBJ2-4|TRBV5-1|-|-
TGCGCCAGCAGCTTAGGGATAGCCAAAAACATTCAGTACTTC
CASSLGIAKNIQYF
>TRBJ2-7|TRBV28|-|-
TGTGCCAGCATAAACGACGGAGGGCTCTACGAGCAGTACTTC
CASINDGGLYEQYF
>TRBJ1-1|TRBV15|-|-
TGTGCCACCAGCAGAGTGTATGGGGTGAACACTGAAGCTTTCTTT
CATSRVYGVNTEAFF
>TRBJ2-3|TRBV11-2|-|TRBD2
TGTGCCAGCAGCGCTCTAGCGGGGGGGCGAGATACGCAGTATTTT
CASSALAGGRDTQYF
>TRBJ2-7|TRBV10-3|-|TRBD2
TGTGCCACCTGGGGCGGGGGTACCCTCGAGCAGTACTTC
CATWGGGTLEQYF
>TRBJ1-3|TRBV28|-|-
TGTGCCAGCAGTTCCGGGACACTTGGAAACACCATATATTTT
CASSSGTLGNTIYF
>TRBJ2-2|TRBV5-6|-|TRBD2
TGTGCCAGCAGCCCAGCGGGGGGGCTGGGCGGGGAGCTGTTTTTT
CASSPAGGLGGELFF
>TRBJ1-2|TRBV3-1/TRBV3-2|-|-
TGTGCCAGCAGCCAATGGGAAGGACCTAACTATGGCTACACCTTC
CASSQWEGPNYGYTF
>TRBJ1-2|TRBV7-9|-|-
TGTGCCAGCAGCTTAGAATTGGTGACAGGTGGCTACACCTTC
CASSLELVTGGYTF
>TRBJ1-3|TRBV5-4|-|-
TGTGCCAGCAGCTACGGTGGGACGGCCTCTGGAAACACCATATATTTT
CASSYGGTASGNTIYF
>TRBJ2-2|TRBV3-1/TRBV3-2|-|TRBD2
TGTGCCAGCAGCCAAGGGCCCGGGGGGGTTTGGGACACCGGGGAGCTGTTTTTT
CASSQGPGGVWDTGELFF